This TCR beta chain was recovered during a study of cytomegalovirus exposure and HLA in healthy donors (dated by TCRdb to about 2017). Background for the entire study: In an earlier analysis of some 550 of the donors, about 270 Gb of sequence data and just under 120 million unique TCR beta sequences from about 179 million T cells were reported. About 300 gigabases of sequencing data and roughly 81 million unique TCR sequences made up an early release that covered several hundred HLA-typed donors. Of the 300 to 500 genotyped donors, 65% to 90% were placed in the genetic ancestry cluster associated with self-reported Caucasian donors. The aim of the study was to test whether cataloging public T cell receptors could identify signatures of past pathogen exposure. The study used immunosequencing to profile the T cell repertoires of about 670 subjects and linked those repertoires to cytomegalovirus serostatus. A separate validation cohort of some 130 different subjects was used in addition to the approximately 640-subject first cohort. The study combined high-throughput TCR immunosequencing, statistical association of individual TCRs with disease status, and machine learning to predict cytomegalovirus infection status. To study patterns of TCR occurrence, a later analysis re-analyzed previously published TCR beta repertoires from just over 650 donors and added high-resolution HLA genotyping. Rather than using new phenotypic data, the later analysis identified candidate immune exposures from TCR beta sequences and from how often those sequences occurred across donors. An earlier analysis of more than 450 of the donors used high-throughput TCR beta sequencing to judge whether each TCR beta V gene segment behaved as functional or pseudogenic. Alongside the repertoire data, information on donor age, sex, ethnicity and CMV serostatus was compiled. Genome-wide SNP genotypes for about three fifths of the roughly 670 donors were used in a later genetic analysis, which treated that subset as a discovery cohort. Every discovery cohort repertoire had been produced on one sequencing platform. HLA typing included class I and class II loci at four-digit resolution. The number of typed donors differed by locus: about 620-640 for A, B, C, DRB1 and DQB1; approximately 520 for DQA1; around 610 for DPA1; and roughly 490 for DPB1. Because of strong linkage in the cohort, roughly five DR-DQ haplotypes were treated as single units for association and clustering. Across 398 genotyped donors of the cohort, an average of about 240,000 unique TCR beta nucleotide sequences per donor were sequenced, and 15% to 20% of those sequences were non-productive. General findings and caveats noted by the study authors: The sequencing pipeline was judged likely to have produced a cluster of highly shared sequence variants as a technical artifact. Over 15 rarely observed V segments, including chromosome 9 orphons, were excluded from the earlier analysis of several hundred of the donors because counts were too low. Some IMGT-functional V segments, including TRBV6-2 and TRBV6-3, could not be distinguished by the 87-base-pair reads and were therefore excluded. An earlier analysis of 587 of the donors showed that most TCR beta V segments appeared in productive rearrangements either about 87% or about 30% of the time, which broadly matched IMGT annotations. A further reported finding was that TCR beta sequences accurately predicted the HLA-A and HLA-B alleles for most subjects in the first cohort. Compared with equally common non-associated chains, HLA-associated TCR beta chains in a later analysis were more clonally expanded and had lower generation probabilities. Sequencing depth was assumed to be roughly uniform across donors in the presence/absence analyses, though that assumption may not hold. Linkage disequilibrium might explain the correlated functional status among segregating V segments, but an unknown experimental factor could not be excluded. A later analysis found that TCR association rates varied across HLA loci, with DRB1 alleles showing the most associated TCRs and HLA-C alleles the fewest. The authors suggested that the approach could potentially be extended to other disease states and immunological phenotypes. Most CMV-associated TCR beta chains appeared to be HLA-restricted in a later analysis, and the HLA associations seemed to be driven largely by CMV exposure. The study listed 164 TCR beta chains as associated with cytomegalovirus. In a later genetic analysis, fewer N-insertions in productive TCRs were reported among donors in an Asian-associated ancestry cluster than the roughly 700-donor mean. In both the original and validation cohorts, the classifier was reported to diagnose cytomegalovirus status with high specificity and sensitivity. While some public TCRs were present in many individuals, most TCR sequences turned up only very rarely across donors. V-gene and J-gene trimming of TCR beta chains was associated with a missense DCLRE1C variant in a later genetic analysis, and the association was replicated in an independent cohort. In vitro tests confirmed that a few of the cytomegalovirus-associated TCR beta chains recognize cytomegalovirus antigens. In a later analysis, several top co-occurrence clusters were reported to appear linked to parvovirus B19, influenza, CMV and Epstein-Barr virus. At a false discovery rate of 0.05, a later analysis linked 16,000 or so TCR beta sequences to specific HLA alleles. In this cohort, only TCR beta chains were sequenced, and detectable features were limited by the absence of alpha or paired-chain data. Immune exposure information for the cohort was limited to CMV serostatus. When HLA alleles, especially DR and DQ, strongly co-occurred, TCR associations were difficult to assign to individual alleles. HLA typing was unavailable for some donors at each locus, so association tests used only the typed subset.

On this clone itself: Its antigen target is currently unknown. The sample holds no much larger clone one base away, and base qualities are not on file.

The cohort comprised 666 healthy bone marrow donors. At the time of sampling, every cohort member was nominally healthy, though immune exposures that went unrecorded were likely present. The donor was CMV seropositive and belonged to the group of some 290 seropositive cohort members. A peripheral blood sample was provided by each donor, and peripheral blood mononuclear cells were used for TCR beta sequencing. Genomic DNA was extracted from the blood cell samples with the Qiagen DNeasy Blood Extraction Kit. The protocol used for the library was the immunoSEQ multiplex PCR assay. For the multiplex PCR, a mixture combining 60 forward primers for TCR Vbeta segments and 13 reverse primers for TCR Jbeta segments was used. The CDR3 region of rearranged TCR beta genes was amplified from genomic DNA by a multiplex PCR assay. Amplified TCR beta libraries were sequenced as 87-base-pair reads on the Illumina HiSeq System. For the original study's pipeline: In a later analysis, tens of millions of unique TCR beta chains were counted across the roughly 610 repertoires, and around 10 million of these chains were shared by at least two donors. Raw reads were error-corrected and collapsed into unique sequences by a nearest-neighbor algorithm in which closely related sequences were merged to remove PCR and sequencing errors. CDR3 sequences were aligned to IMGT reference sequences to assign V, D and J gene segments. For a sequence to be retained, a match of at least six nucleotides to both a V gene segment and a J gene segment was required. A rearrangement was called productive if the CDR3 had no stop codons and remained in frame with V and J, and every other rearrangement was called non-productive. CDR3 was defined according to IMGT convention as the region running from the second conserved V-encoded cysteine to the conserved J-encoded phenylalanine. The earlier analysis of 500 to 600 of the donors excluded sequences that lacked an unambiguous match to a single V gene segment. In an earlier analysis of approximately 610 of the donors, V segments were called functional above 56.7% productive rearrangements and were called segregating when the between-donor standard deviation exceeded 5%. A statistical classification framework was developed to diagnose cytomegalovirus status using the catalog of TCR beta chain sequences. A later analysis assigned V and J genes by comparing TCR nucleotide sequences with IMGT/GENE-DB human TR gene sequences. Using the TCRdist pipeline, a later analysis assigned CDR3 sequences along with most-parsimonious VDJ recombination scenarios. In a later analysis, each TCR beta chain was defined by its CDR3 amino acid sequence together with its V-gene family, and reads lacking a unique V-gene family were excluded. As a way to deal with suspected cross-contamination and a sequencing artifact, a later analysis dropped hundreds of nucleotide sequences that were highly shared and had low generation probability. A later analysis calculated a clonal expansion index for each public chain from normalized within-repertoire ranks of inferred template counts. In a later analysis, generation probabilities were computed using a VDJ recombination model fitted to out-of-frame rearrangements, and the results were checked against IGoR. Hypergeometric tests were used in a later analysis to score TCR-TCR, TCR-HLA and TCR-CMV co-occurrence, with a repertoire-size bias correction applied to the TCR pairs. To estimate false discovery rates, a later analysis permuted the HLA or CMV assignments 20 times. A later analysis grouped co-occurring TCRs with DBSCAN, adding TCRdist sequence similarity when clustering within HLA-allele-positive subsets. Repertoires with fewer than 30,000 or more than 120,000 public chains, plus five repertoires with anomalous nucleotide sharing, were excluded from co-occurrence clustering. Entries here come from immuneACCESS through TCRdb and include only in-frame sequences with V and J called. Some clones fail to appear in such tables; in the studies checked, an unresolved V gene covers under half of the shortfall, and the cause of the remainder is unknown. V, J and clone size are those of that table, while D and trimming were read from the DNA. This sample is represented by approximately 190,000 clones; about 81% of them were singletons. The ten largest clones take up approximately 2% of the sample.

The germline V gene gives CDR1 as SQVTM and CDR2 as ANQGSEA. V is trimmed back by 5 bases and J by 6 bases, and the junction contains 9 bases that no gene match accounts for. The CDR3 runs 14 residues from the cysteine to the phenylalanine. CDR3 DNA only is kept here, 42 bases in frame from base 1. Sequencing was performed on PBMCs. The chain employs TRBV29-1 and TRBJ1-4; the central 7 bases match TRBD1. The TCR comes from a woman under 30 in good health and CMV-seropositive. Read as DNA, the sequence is TGCAGCGTTAGGGACAGCCAGCTGGATGAAAAACTGTTTTTT. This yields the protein CSVRDSQLDEKLFF.